Listed below are T cell receptor beta chains from one sample, sequenced in a study of vaccination and CD4 T cells after COVID-19. Their specific antigens are unknown. One entry per CDR3 protein, called by TCRdb with MiXCR from the PCR reads. The sample shows over 13,000 distinct CDR3 sequences, 20% to 25% of them seen only once. The sample in question was CD4+ T cells from blood, cultured in vitro, obtained after SARS-CoV-2 vaccination. The receptors come from a human donor who had recovered from COVID-19. Both conserved end residues are part of each CDR3. D genes are given only for firm matches. Some rows mark clone size as missing; the rest say once, few, many or name a class of expanded clone.

D: TRBD1
size: NA
length: 16
J: TRBJ1-2
V: TRBV11-2
DNA: TGTGCCAGCAGCTTAGGGGGCACGGGACAGAGCTATGGCTACACCTTC
CDR3: CASSLGGTGQSYGYTF

D: TRBD2
size: NA
length: 16
J: TRBJ2-3
V: TRBV7-9
DNA: TGTGCCAGCAGCTTAATTGGGCGGGAGAACACAGATACGCAGTATTTT
CDR3: CASSLIGRENTDTQYF

D: NA
size: medium-sized
length: 14
J: TRBJ1-5
V: TRBV7-2
DNA: TGTGCCAGCAGCTTACAGGGGTACAATCAGCCCCAGCATTTT
CDR3: CASSLQGYNQPQHF

D: TRBD2
size: few
length: 19
J: TRBJ2-1
V: TRBV6-5
DNA: TGTGCCAGCAGTTACCCCAAGGGGGGAGGGACTAGCCGCCAGGATGAGCAGTTCTTC
CDR3: CASSYPKGGGTSRQDEQFF

D: NA
size: medium-sized
length: 13
J: TRBJ2-5
V: TRBV7-6
DNA: TGTGCCAGCAGCTCGTACGAGTCCGAGACCCAGTACTTC
CDR3: CASSSYESETQYF

D: NA
size: NA
length: 14
J: TRBJ1-3
V: TRBV11-2
DNA: TGTGCCAGCAGCTTTTCAGGGGCTGGAAACACCATATATTTT
CDR3: CASSFSGAGNTIYF

D: TRBD1
size: few
length: 14
J: TRBJ1-1
V: TRBV28
DNA: TGTGCCAGCAGTAAGACAGGGACCGTCACTGAAGCTTTCTTT
CDR3: CASSKTGTVTEAFF

D: TRBD2
size: NA
length: 17
J: TRBJ2-1
V: TRBV12-3/TRBV12-4
DNA: TGTGCCAGCAGTTTAGCGCGGTCTAGCGGGAGAAACAATGAGCAGTTCTTC
CDR3: CASSLARSSGRNNEQFF

D: NA
size: few
length: 16
J: TRBJ1-1
V: TRBV7-2
DNA: TGTGCCAGCAGCTTAGGAGGGACAAGAACGAACACTGAAGCTTTCTTT
CDR3: CASSLGGTRTNTEAFF

D: TRBD1
size: medium-sized
length: 16
J: TRBJ1-5
V: TRBV15
DNA: TGTGCCACCAGCAGAGGGGGGACAGGACGGGTTCAGCCCCAGCATTTT
CDR3: CATSRGGTGRVQPQHF

D: NA
size: medium-sized
length: 15
J: TRBJ2-2
V: TRBV24-1
DNA: TGTGCCACCAGTGGCGGCAGATTGAACACCGGGGAGCTGTTTTTT
CDR3: CATSGGRLNTGELFF

D: TRBD2
size: NA
length: 17
J: TRBJ2-1
V: TRBV9
DNA: TGTGCCAGCAGCACCTCACTAGCGGGAGCGTCCTACAATGAGCAGTTCTTC
CDR3: CASSTSLAGASYNEQFF

D: TRBD1
size: few
length: 14
J: TRBJ1-6
V: TRBV7-9
DNA: TGTGCCAGCAGCCCGGACAGGGACGGATCACCCCTCCACTTT
CDR3: CASSPDRDGSPLHF

D: TRBD1
size: NA
length: 15
J: TRBJ2-7
V: TRBV30
DNA: TGTGCCTGGAGTCGTGGGGGGACAGGGTCCCACGAGCAGTACTTC
CDR3: CAWSRGGTGSHEQYF